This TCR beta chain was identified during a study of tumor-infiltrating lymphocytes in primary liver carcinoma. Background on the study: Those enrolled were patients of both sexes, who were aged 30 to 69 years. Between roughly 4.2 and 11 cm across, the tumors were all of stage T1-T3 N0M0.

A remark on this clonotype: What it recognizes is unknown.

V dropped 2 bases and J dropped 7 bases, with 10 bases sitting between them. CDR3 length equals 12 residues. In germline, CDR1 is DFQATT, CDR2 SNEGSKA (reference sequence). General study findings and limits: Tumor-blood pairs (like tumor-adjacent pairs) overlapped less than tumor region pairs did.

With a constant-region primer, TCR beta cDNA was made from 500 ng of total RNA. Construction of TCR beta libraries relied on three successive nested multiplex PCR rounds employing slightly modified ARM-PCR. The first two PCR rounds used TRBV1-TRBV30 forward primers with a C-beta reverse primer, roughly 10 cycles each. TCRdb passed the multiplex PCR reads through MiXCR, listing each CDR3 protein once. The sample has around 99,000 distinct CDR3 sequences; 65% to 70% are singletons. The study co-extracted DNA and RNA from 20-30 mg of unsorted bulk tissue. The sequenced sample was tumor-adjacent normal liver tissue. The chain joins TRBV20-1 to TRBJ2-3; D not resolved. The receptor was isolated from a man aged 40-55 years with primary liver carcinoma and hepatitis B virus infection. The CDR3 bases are TGCAGTGCTAGAACTACCTCATATACGCAGTATTTT. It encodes CSARTTSYTQYF.